Listed below are T cell receptor beta chains from one sample, sequenced in a study of blood T cell repertoires in COVID-19. Libraries were prepared by immunoSEQ multiplex PCR; TCRdb keeps only in-frame clonotypes and omits some of them. This sample has about 400,000 clones; approximately 84% occur once, and the top ten carry roughly 3%. Sequenced input: PBMCs or T cells enriched from blood (not recorded which). The receptors were sampled from a woman in her twenties or thirties who had recovered from COVID-19. Each CDR3 is given with its conserved first and last residue. D genes are given only for firm matches. Not every row has a clone size; where given, it reads once, few, many or a size class.

d_gene	abundance	v_gene	j_gene	len	CDR3nt	CDR3aa
NA	few	TRBV28	TRBJ2-2	18	TGTGCCAGCAGTTACGGAATTGGGGCAGGCCCATACGGCGGGGAGCTGTTTTTT	CASSYGIGAGPYGGELFF
NA	NA	TRBV28	TRBJ1-6	12	TGTGCCAGCAGTCCGCGGAATTCACCCCTCCACTTT	CASSPRNSPLHF
TRBD2	NA	TRBV6-5	TRBJ2-3	14	TGTGCCAGCACTAGCGGGGGGGCAGAGGATACGCAGTATTTT	CASTSGGAEDTQYF
NA	NA	TRBV5-5	TRBJ1-2	15	TGTGCCAGCAGCTTGGGGACAATGATAAACTATGGCTACACCTTC	CASSLGTMINYGYTF
TRBD1	NA	TRBV29-1	TRBJ1-1	13	TGCAGCGCGTGGACAGGGCCGAACACTGAAGCTTTCTTT	CSAWTGPNTEAFF
NA	NA	TRBV28	TRBJ2-7	12	TGTGCCAGCACAAGGAGTACCTACGAGCAGTACTTC	CASTRSTYEQYF
TRBD1	NA	TRBV7-9	TRBJ2-5	15	TGTGCCAGCAGCGTGACAGGGGGCCCCCAAGAGACCCAGTACTTC	CASSVTGGPQETQYF
TRBD1	NA	TRBV10-3	TRBJ1-2	15	TGTGCCATCAGCCAGACAGGGGAAGGTAACTATGGCTACACCTTC	CAISQTGEGNYGYTF
NA	once	TRBV11-3	TRBJ2-1	15	TGTGCCAGCAGCTCACCCCAACGGGGTAGGAATGAGCAGTTCTTC	CASSSPQRGRNEQFF
NA	NA	TRBV7-2	TRBJ2-1	14	TGTGCCAGCAGCTTAGGAGGACAAGCAAGAGAGCAGTTCTTC	CASSLGGQAREQFF
NA	NA	TRBV5-1	TRBJ2-3	15	TGCGCCAGCAGCCAACAGGGTCCCAGCACAGATACGCAGTATTTT	CASSQQGPSTDTQYF
NA	NA	TRBV15	TRBJ2-1	13	TGTGCCACCAGCAGAGATTCAGTGAATGAGCAGTTCTTC	CATSRDSVNEQFF
NA	NA	TRBV28	TRBJ1-2	11	TGTGCCAGCAGTTACAATCGAGGCTACACCTTC	CASSYNRGYTF